The T cell receptor (beta chain) under discussion was sequenced for a study of T cells in localized non-small cell lung cancer. Trimming left V 3 bases short and J 3 bases short, with 21 bases between. Germline V gives CDR1 LNHDA, CDR2 SQIVND (reference sequence). The CDR3 covers 17 residues. Notes on the study in general: Turning up in adjacent lung were a median roughly 59 of the top 100 tumor clones. Higher blood T cell density tracked longer overall survival. Only one tumor region went through sequencing, so heterogeneity may still be there. Uninvolved adjacent lung showed the highest T cell clonality, exceeding tumor.

TCRdb's table, derived via immunoSEQ multiplex PCR, lists solely in-frame clones and lacks some. The sample carries 16,000 or so clones, roughly four fifths recorded once. Comment on this clone: Its specificity is not known.

The material sequenced was peripheral blood, taken before any cancer treatment. The V call is TRBV19, the J call TRBJ2-7, with D possibly being TRBD1 (9 bases). The TCR comes from a male donor aged 60 or over with stage I lung adenocarcinoma. CDR3 amino acids: CASSISGRGTGFYEQYF. The CDR3 coding sequence is TGTGCCAGTAGTATCTCCGGGAGGGGGACAGGGTTCTACGAGCAGTACTTC. Full variable domain (outside the CDR3, taken from reference TRBV19 and TRBJ2-7): DGGITQSPKYLFRKEGQNVTLSCEQNLNHDAMYWYRQDPGQGLRLIYYSQIVNDFQKGDIAEGYSVSREKKESFPLTVTSAQKNPTAFYLCASSISGRGTGFYEQYFGPGTRLTVT.